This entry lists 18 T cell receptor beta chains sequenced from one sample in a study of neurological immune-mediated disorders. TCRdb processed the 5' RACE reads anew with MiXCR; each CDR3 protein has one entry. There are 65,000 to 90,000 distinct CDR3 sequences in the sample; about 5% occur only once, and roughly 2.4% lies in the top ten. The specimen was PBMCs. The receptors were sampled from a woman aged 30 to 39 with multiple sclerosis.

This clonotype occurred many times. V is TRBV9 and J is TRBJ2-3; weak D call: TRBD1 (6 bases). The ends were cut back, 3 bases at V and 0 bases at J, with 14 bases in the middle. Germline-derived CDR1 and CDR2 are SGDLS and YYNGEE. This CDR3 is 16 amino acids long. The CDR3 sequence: CASSAWGLASTDTQYF. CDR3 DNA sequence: TGTGCCAGCAGCGCTTGGGGGCTAGCTAGCACAGATACGCAGTATTTT.

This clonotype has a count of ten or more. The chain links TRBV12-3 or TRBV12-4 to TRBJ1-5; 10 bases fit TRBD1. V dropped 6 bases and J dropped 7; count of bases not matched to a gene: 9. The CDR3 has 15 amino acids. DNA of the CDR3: TGTGCCAGCAGCAAAACGACAGGGGGCGGACAGCCCCAGCATTTT. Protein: CASSKTTGGGQPQHF.

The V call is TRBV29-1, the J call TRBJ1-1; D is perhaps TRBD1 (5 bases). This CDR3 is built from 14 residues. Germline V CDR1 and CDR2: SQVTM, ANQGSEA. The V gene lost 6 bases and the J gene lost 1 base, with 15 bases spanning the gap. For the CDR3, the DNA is TGCAGCGTCCGGACGGGGACGACGAACACTGAAGCTTTCTTT. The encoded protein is CSVRTGTTNTEAFF.

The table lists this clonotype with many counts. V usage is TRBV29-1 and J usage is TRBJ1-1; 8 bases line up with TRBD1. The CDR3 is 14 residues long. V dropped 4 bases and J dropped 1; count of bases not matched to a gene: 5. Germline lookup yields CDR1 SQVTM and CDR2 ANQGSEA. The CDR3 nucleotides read TGCAGCGTTGTGTATGGGACAGGGAACACTGAAGCTTTCTTT. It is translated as CSVVYGTGNTEAFF. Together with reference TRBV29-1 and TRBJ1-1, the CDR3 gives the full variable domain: SAVISQKPSRDICQRGTSLTIQCQVDSQVTMMFWYRQQPGQSLTLIATANQGSEATYESGFVIDKFPISRPNLTFSTLTVSNMSPEDSSIYLCSVVYGTGNTEAFFGQGTRLTVV.

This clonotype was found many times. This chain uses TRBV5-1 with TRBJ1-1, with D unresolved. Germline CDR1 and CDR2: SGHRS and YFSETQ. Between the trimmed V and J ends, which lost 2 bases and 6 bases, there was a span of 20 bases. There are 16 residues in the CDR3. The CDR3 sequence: CASSFTNLGSRAEAFF. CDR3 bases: TGCGCCAGCAGCTTCACCAACCTTGGCAGTCGGGCTGAAGCTTTCTTT.

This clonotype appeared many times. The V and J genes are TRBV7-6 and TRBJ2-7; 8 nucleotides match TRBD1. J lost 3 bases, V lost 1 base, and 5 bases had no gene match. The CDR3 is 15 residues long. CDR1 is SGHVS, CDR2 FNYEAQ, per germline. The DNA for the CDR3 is TGTGCCAGCAGCTTAGTTGTTGGACAGGGCTACGAGCAGTACTTC. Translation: CASSLVVGQGYEQYF.

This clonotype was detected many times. The CDR3 nucleotides are TGTGCCAGCAGTCCCGGGGCGGGGGGCTCGTTGACCACAGATACGCAGTATTTT. It codes for CASSPGAGGSLTTDTQYF. The rearrangement joins TRBV2 to TRBJ2-3, with 8 bases fitting TRBD2. The CDR3 covers 18 residues. Germline CDR1 SNHLY, CDR2 FYNNEI. The junction had 15 bases not matched to a gene; V was cut back by 5 bases and J by 2 bases.

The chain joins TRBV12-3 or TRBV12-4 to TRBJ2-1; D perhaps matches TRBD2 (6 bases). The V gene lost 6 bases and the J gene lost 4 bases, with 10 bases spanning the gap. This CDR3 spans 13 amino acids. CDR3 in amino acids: CASRYGTYNEQFF. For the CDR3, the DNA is TGTGCCAGCAGATACGGGACTTACAATGAGCAGTTCTTC.

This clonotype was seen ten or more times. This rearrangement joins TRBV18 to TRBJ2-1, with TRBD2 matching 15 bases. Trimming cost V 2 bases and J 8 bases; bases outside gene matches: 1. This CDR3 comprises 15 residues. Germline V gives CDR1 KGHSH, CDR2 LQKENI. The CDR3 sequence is CASSPGLAGGDEQFF. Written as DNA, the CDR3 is TGTGCCAGCTCACCAGGACTAGCGGGAGGGGATGAGCAGTTCTTC.

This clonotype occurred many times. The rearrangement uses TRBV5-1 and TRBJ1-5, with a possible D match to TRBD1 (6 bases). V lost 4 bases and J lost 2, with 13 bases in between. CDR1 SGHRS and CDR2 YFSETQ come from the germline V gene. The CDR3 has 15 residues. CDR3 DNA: TGCGCCAGCAGCATACAGGGAGGCGGCAATCAGCCCCAGCATTTT. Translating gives CASSIQGGGNQPQHF.

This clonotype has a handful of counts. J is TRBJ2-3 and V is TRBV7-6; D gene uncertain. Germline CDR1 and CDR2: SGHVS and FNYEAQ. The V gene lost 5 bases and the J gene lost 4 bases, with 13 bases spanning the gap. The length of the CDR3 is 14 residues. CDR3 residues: CASSPHPGADTQYF. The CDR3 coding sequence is TGTGCCAGCAGCCCCCATCCGGGTGCAGATACGCAGTATTTT.

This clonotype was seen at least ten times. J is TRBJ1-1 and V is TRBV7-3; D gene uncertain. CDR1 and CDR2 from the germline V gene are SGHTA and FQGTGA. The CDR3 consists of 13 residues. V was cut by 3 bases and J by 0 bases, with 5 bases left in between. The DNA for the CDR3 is TGTGCCAGCAGCTTCGGGTTGAACACTGAAGCTTTCTTT. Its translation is CASSFGLNTEAFF.

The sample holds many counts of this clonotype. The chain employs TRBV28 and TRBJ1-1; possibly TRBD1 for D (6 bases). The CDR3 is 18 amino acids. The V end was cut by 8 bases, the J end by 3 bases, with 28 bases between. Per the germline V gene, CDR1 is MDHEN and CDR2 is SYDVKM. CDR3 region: CASPPALGGREFDTEAFF. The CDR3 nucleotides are TGTGCCAGCCCTCCAGCCCTCGGGGGCAGGGAATTCGACACTGAAGCTTTCTTT. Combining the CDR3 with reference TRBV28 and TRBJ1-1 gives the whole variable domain DVKVTQSSRYLVKRTGEKVFLECVQDMDHENMFWYRQDPGLGLRLIYFSYDVKMKEKGDIPEGYSVSREKKERFSLILESASTNQTSMYLCASPPALGGREFDTEAFFGQGTRLTVV.

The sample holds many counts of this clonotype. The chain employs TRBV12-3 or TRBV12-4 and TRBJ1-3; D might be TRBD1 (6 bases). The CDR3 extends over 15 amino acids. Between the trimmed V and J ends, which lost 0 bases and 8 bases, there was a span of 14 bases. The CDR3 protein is CASSLAGGRRHTIYF. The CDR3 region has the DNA TGTGCCAGCAGTTTAGCTGGGGGCAGGAGGCACACCATATATTTT.

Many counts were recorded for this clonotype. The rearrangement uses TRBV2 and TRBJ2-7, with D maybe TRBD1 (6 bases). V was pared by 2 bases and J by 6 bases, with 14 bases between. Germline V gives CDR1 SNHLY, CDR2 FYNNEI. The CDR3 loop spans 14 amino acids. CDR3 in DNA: TGTGCCAGCAGTGAAATTTGGGGGCAGTCCGAGCAGTACGTC. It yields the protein CASSEIWGQSEQYV.

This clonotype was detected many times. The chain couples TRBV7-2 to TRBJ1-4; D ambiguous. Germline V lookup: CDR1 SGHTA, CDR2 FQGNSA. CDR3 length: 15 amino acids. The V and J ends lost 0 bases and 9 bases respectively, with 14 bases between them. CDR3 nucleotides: TGTGCCAGCAGCTTAGCATATAGGGCTGGGAAAAAACTGTTTTTT. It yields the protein CASSLAYRAGKKLFF.

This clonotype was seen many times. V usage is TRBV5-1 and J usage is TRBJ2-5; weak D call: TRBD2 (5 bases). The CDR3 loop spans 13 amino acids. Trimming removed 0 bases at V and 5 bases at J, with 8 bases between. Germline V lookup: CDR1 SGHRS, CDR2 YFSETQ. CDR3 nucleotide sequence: TGCGCCAGCAGCTTGGCATCGGGGGAGACCCAGTACTTC. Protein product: CASSLASGETQYF.

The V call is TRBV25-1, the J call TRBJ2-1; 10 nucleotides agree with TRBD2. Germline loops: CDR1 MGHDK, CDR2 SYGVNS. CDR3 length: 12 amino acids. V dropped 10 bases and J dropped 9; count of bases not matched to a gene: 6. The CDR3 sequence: CATQRGGREQFF. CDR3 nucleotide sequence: TGTGCCACCCAGCGGGGGGGGCGTGAGCAGTTCTTC.